A selection of T cell receptor beta chains follows, all from one sample in a study of blood T cell repertoires in COVID-19. Using immunoSEQ multiplex PCR, the repertoire was profiled, and TCRdb retains in-frame clones only, with some absent. This sample carries 450,000 or so clones, approximately 89% of them seen once, and the ten largest clones take over 0.7%. Sequencing was carried out using peripheral blood. These receptors were obtained from a man between 18 and 35 years old with COVID-19, enrolled during active disease. CDR3s include the opening cysteine and the closing phenylalanine or tryptophan. Fields, in order: V gene, D gene, J gene, clone size, CDR3 DNA, CDR3 protein. The D gene is left open where the match is weak. Some rows mark clone size as missing; the rest say once, few, many or name a class of expanded clone.

TRBV14	.	TRBJ1-5	.	TGTGCCAGCAGCCCGGGGGGGGATCAGCCCCAGCATTTT	CASSPGGDQPQHF
TRBV11-2	TRBD1	TRBJ1-3	.	TGTGCCAGCAGCTTAACTCCCCTCACCCGGACAGGGAGTAGGTACACCATATATTTT	CASSLTPLTRTGSRYTIYF
TRBV6-1	TRBD2	TRBJ2-3	.	TGTGCCAGCAGTGAAGCGCTAGCGGGGGCAGATACGCAGTATTTT	CASSEALAGADTQYF
TRBV18	TRBD2	TRBJ2-5	.	TGTGCCAGCTCCGACGGACTAGTTGGGACCCAGTACTTC	CASSDGLVGTQYF
TRBV6-2/TRBV6-3	TRBD2	TRBJ2-2	.	TGTGCCAGCAGTAACCCCGGACTAGCGGGATCCTCCGGGGAGCTGTTTTTT	CASSNPGLAGSSGELFF
TRBV7-7	TRBD1	TRBJ2-7	.	TGTGCCAGCAGTCACGGGACAGCCTACGAGCAGTACTTC	CASSHGTAYEQYF
TRBV29-1	.	TRBJ2-5	.	TGCAGCTTCCGTGCGGACCAAGAGACCCAGTACTTC	CSFRADQETQYF
TRBV19	TRBD1	TRBJ2-1	.	TGTGCCAGTAGTGAGTCCGGGACAGCCTACAATGAGCAGTTCTTC	CASSESGTAYNEQFF
TRBV27	.	TRBJ2-1	.	TGTGCCAGCAGTTTATCCGGGTCCTCCTACAATGAGCAGTTCTTC	CASSLSGSSYNEQFF
TRBV2	.	TRBJ2-1	.	TGTGCCAGCAACTCAGGGTCCTACAATGAGCAGTTCTTC	CASNSGSYNEQFF
TRBV19	.	TRBJ1-1	.	TGTGCCAGTAGTATGACAGGTGTCACTGAAGCTTTCTTT	CASSMTGVTEAFF
TRBV5-1	TRBD2	TRBJ2-1	.	TGCGCCAGCAGCCCACTAGCGGAGGGGTACAATGAGCAGTTCTTC	CASSPLAEGYNEQFF
TRBV5-6	TRBD1	TRBJ1-2	.	TGTGCCAGCAGCCTGGGAACCGGGACAGGGTATGGCTACACCTTC	CASSLGTGTGYGYTF
TRBV29-1	TRBD1	TRBJ2-7	.	TGCAGCGTTGAAGATGGGGACAGGCCTCCCTACGAGCAGTACTTC	CSVEDGDRPPYEQYF
TRBV6-5	TRBD2	TRBJ2-1	once	TGTGCCAGCAGCCCCGGGACTAGCTTAGGCAATGAGCAGTTCTTC	CASSPGTSLGNEQFF
TRBV29-1	.	TRBJ2-1	.	TGCAGCGTGGCCTTTGGGGGCGGGAATGAGCAGTTCTTC	CSVAFGGGNEQFF
TRBV5-1	TRBD1	TRBJ2-7	.	TGCGCCAGCAGCTCGGACCCGGACAGGGTTAATTACGAGCAGTACTTC	CASSSDPDRVNYEQYF
TRBV18	TRBD1	TRBJ1-2	.	TGTGCCAGCTCTGGGCAAGGGGGCAACGGCTACACCTTC	CASSGQGGNGYTF
TRBV19	TRBD1	TRBJ2-7	.	TGTGCCTCCCGCAGGGGGCTGTCCTACGAGCAGTACTTC	CASRRGLSYEQYF
TRBV4-1	.	TRBJ2-1	.	TGCGCCAGCAGCCATGTATCTAGAGACAATGAGCAGTTCTTC	CASSHVSRDNEQFF
TRBV24-1	.	TRBJ2-3	.	TGTGCCACCAGTTTTCAACGCAGTAGCACAGATACGCAGTATTTT	CATSFQRSSTDTQYF
TRBV7-8	TRBD2	TRBJ2-1	.	TGTGCCAGCAGCCCTAGCGGGCGAGACAATGAGCAGTTCTTC	CASSPSGRDNEQFF
TRBV7-2	TRBD1	TRBJ2-1	once	TGTGCCAGCAGCCAGAGCCTGGGGACAGGGATCAACTACAATGAGCAGTTCTTC	CASSQSLGTGINYNEQFF
TRBV7-9	TRBD1	TRBJ1-2	.	TGTGCCAGCAGCTCCCCGGACAGGCCTAACTATGGCTACACCTTC	CASSSPDRPNYGYTF
TRBV2	.	TRBJ2-3	.	TGTGCCAGCAGCCTATCGGGGGGCACAGATACGCAGTATTTT	CASSLSGGTDTQYF
TRBV2	TRBD1	TRBJ2-7	.	TGTGCCAGCAGGGGGGACAGGGCATTCTACGAGCAGTACTTC	CASRGDRAFYEQYF
TRBV7-9	TRBD2	TRBJ2-7	.	TGTGCCAGCAGCTTAGGACTAGCGGGATCGGACGACGAGCAGTACTTC	CASSLGLAGSDDEQYF
TRBV15	.	TRBJ2-7	once	TGTGCCACCAGCAGAGACAGGTCCTACGAGCAGTACTTC	CATSRDRSYEQYF
TRBV4-1	TRBD2	TRBJ2-7	.	TGCGCCAGCAGCCATGTAACTAGCGGGAGATTCTACGAGCAGTACTTC	CASSHVTSGRFYEQYF
TRBV11-2	.	TRBJ2-7	.	TGTGCCAGCAGCTTCTCAATTCTAACCACGGGACTGGGGGAGAGGGAGCAGTACTTC	CASSFSILTTGLGEREQYF
TRBV3-1/TRBV3-2	TRBD1	TRBJ1-1	.	TGTGCCAGCAGCTTACAGGGGGCCTCTGAAGCTTTCTTT	CASSLQGASEAFF
TRBV6-5	.	TRBJ1-2	.	TGTGCCAGCAGCCACGCGGGGGACGGTGGCTACACCTTC	CASSHAGDGGYTF
TRBV3-1/TRBV3-2	.	TRBJ2-3	.	TGTGCCAGCAGCCAAGATCGACTCAGGGGCGCAGATACGCAGTATTTT	CASSQDRLRGADTQYF
TRBV19	.	TRBJ1-6	.	TGTGCCAGTAGTATGGGCGTACGGAATTCACCCCTCCACTTT	CASSMGVRNSPLHF
TRBV12-3/TRBV12-4	.	TRBJ1-5	.	TGTGCCAGCAGTCCAGGAAGGCGTCAGCCCCAGCATTTT	CASSPGRRQPQHF
TRBV7-9	TRBD1	TRBJ2-2	.	TGTGCCAGCAGCCCGGGTGAAGGACAGGCCGGGGAGCTGTTTTTT	CASSPGEGQAGELFF